The source of this T cell receptor beta chain is a study of T cells after yellow fever vaccination. Trimming removed 2 bases from V and 7 bases from J; junction bases left unmatched: 9. CDR3 size: 16 residues. Via MiXCR, TCRdb re-called the 5' RACE reads, giving one row per CDR3 protein. Altogether roughly 250,000 distinct CDR3 sequences are present, approximately 12% being singletons, with the ten largest covering roughly 0.5%. The source was CD4+ T cells sorted from PBMCs, collected 45 days after the yellow fever booster vaccination. This receptor was identified in a man aged 25 to 40 who received the YFV17D yellow fever vaccine. This chain uses TRBV12-3 or TRBV12-4 with TRBJ2-2, with 8 bases that match TRBD1. This CDR3 is CASSLYRGAYIGELFF. The CDR3 nucleotides read TGTGCCAGCAGTTTATACAGGGGGGCTTACATCGGGGAGCTGTTTTTT.